Presented here are 17 T cell receptor beta chains from one specimen sequenced in a study of blood T cell repertoires in COVID-19. The data were produced by immunoSEQ multiplex PCR, yet TCRdb's version contains in-frame clones alone and is incomplete. Among 300,000 to 400,000 clones listed, around 87% were seen once. The source material was peripheral blood. The source is a woman aged 45-59 years with COVID-19, enrolled during active disease.

The V and J genes are TRBV7-2 and TRBJ2-7; possible D gene TRBD1, 6 bases. There are 16 residues in the CDR3. Germline values: CDR1 SGHTA, CDR2 FQGNSA. V was cut by 0 bases and J by 3 bases, with 15 bases left in between. CDR3 in DNA: TGTGCCAGCAGCTTAGCTGGGGGCATGGGGTACTACGAGCAGTACTTC. Its protein is CASSLAGGMGYYEQYF.

The chain is built from TRBV27 and TRBJ2-1, with TRBD1 identical over 8 bases. Germline assignment: CDR1 MNHEY and CDR2 SMNVEV (reference sequence). This CDR3 region has 16 residues. V shed 5 bases and J 4 bases; nucleotides not matched to a gene: 10. The CDR3 loop reads CASSPEDRANYNEQFF. The CDR3 nucleotides are TGTGCCAGCAGTCCCGAGGACAGGGCGAATTACAATGAGCAGTTCTTC.

The chain has TRBV2 and TRBJ2-2; D not resolved. Trimming left V 8 bases short and J 1 base short, with 11 bases between. The CDR3 is 14 amino acids. Germline CDR1 SNHLY, CDR2 FYNNEI. CDR3 sequence reads: CASSSSGNTGELFF. Here the CDR3 DNA reads TGTGCCAGCTCCTCCTCCGGGAACACCGGGGAGCTGTTTTTT.

The gene calls are TRBV2 and TRBJ2-4; D possibly corresponds to TRBD1 (6 bases). The ends were cut back, 6 bases at V and 3 bases at J, with 12 bases in the middle. Germline-derived CDR1 and CDR2 are SNHLY and FYNNEI. This CDR3 contains 14 residues. CDR3 protein: CASSPRGDKNIQYF. DNA of the CDR3: TGTGCCAGCAGCCCCAGGGGCGACAAAAACATTCAGTACTTC.

The CDR3 bases are TGCGCCAGCAGCCAGGGGGGACAGATCAATCAGCCCCAGCATTTT. Its protein product is CASSQGGQINQPQHF. The V gene is TRBV5-1, the J gene TRBJ1-5; 7 nucleotides agree with TRBD1. This CDR3 is built from 15 residues. The germline gives CDR1 SGHRS, CDR2 YFSETQ. V was pared by 4 bases and J by 3 bases, with 7 bases of the junction left unmatched. Drawing the rest from reference TRBV5-1 and TRBJ1-5, the complete variable domain is KAGVTQTPRYLIKTRGQQVTLSCSPISGHRSVSWYQQTPGQGLQFLFEYFSETQRNKGNFPGRFSGRQFSNSRSEMNVSTLELGDSALYLCASSQGGQINQPQHFGDGTRLSIL.

The chain links TRBV4-1 to TRBJ2-7; 10 nucleotides agree with TRBD2. The CDR3 length is 15 residues. V was clipped by 4 bases and J by 0 bases; unmatched bases: 3. Germline loops: CDR1 MGHRA, CDR2 YSYEKL. CDR3 loop: CASSLASGSSYEQYF. The CDR3, as DNA: TGCGCCAGCAGCCTAGCTAGCGGGAGCTCCTACGAGCAGTACTTC.

This rearrangement joins TRBV24-1 to TRBJ1-2; D gene uncertain. The CDR3 has 13 residues. CDR1 and CDR2 (germline): KGHDR, SFDVKD. V was clipped by 6 bases and J by 8 bases, with 15 bases between them. In DNA form, the CDR3 reads TGTGCCACCAGTCATTCCGGGGAATACGGCTACACCTTC. As protein: CATSHSGEYGYTF.

On this clone itself: This specimen includes other DNA sequences encoding the same CDR3. V and J are TRBV7-9 and TRBJ2-3; 7 nucleotides match TRBD1. Per the germline V gene, CDR1 is SEHNR and CDR2 is FQNEAQ (reference sequence). CDR3 length equals 15 residues. V lost 1 base to trimming and J lost 0 bases; unmatched junction nucleotides: 1. The CDR3 coding sequence is TGTGCCAGCAGCTTAGTACAGGGGAGCACAGATACGCAGTATTTT. Translated, it gives CASSLVQGSTDTQYF.

The chain employs TRBV9 and TRBJ2-3, with 8 nucleotides matching TRBD1. V was clipped by 0 bases and J by 6 bases; unmatched bases: 12. Germline CDR1 reads SGDLS; CDR2 reads YYNGEE. The CDR3 is 17 amino acids. The CDR3 reads CASSVDPGGVTSDTQYF. The CDR3, as DNA: TGTGCCAGCAGCGTAGATCCAGGGGGCGTTACTTCCGATACGCAGTATTTT.

The chain uses TRBV11-3 and TRBJ2-5, with D maybe TRBD1 (5 bases). The V end was cut by 7 bases, the J end by 1 base, with 13 bases between. Germline V gene data show CDR1 as SGHNT and CDR2 as YENEEA. This CDR3 region has 14 residues. DNA of the CDR3: TGTGCCAGCACCTCACCGACAGTCCAAGAGACCCAGTACTTC. Translation: CASTSPTVQETQYF.

The V call is TRBV12-5, the J call TRBJ2-1, with D maybe TRBD2 (6 bases). This CDR3 spans 16 amino acids. V was cut by 7 bases and J by 5 bases, with 21 bases left in between. Germline V gene sequence: CDR1 LGHNT, CDR2 FRNRAP. The CDR3 sequence is CASVPLRLGPDNEQFF. CDR3 sequence (DNA): TGTGCTAGTGTCCCTTTAAGACTAGGACCAGACAATGAGCAGTTCTTC.

The chain uses TRBV10-1 and TRBJ2-3; D possibly corresponds to TRBD2 (6 bases). V lost 0 bases, J lost 1 base, and 8 bases lay in between. From germline, CDR1 is WNHNN and CDR2 SYGVQD (reference sequence). The CDR3 sequence is 15 residues long. CDR3: CASSESASGTDTQYF. CDR3 coding DNA: TGCGCCAGCAGTGAGTCTGCTAGCGGCACAGATACGCAGTATTTT.

This clone has a handful of counts. The CDR3 sequence is CASTGQDYGYTF. The CDR3, as DNA: TGTGCCAGCACAGGACAGGACTATGGCTACACCTTC. The chain employs TRBV2 and TRBJ1-2; 7 bases align to TRBD1. The J segment lost 3 bases and the V segment lost 7 bases, leaving 2 bases of the junction unmatched. Germline V gene data show CDR1 as SNHLY and CDR2 as FYNNEI. This CDR3 comprises 12 residues.

The genes are TRBV7-9 and TRBJ2-3; maybe TRBD2 (6 bases). Germline V gene data show CDR1 as SEHNR and CDR2 as FQNEAQ (reference sequence). The CDR3 runs to 17 residues. Trimming pared 1 base from V and 2 bases from J, leaving 16 bases between. The CDR3 loop reads CASSLGWSGLYTDTQYF. In DNA, the CDR3 is TGTGCCAGCAGCTTAGGGTGGTCGGGACTTTACACAGATACGCAGTATTTT.

The chain combines TRBV12-5 with TRBJ1-1, with no clear D. The CDR3 has 17 amino acids. The germline gives CDR1 LGHNT, CDR2 FRNRAP. V dropped 2 bases and J dropped 4 bases, with 20 bases sitting between them. This CDR3 reads CASGLITPSGLSTEAFF. The CDR3 coding sequence is TGTGCTAGTGGTTTGATAACACCATCGGGGTTGAGCACTGAAGCTTTCTTT. The full variable domain, completed using reference TRBV12-5 and TRBJ1-1, is DARVTQTPRHKVTEMGQEVTMRCQPILGHNTVFWYRQTMMQGLELLAYFRNRAPLDDSGMPKDRFSAEMPDATLATLKIQPSEPRDSAVYFCASGLITPSGLSTEAFFGQGTRLTVV.

This chain connects TRBV5-1 to TRBJ1-2, with 10 bases identical to TRBD1. Germline V gene data show CDR1 as SGHRS and CDR2 as YFSETQ. There are 13 residues in the CDR3. J gave up 8 bases and V 5 bases, and 6 bases lay outside the gene matches. The CDR3 DNA reads TGCGCCAGCAGGGAGACAGGGGGCGCGGGCTACACCTTC. Translated: CASRETGGAGYTF.

This clone appeared once. The gene calls are TRBV19 and TRBJ2-4, with a possible D match to TRBD2 (5 bases). The CDR3 is 14 amino acids. Deletions cut 7 bases from V and 6 bases from J, with 16 bases between. Germline V gene data show CDR1 as LNHDA and CDR2 as SQIVND (reference sequence). CDR3 protein: CASKTSSGGNIQYF. The CDR3 bases are TGTGCCAGTAAAACTAGTAGTGGTGGAAACATTCAGTACTTC.